This T cell receptor (beta chain) was recovered during a study of T cells in Graves' hyperthyroidism and ophthalmopathy. Template material for amplifying TCR beta CDR3 regions consisted of RNA transcripts. HTBI primers were used for first-round RT-PCR of the TCR CDR3. TCRdb redid the calling of the multiplex PCR reads with MiXCR, one entry per CDR3 protein. The table shows 470,000 or so distinct CDR3 sequences, with around 21% occurring only once. This clonotype was observed a single time. The ends were cut back, 5 bases at V and 5 bases at J, with 20 bases in the middle. This CDR3 is 16 amino acids long. Looked up from germline, CDR1 is LNHNV and CDR2 is YYDKDF (reference sequence).

V gene TRBV15 combines with J gene TRBJ2-3, with D perhaps TRBD2 (6 bases). The receptor comes from a man younger than 35 with Graves' hyperthyroidism. The sequencing sample was made of blood. The chain's CDR3 is CATSGSIGGALDTQYF. Written as DNA, the CDR3 is TGTGCCACCAGCGGTTCTATCGGCGGGGCTTTAGATACGCAGTATTTT.